This TCR beta chain comes out of a study of T cell changes during pregnancy in multiple sclerosis. Generated by immunoSEQ multiplex PCR, the TCRdb table keeps only in-frame clones and is missing some. Of around 53,000 clones in the sample, more than 75% are singletons; the top ten hold around 2.9%. CDR3 length equals 14 residues. V was clipped by 4 bases and J by 8 bases; unmatched bases: 7. The germline gives CDR1 PRHDT, CDR2 FYEKMQ (reference sequence). This clonotype was obtained from a female donor with multiple sclerosis, enrolled in a pregnancy study. The starting material was CD8+ T cells from peripheral blood mononuclear cells, obtained before pregnancy. The chain joins TRBV13 to TRBJ1-4, with TRBD1 matching 7 bases. This chain's CDR3 is CASSSGTEGEKLFF. The CDR3 bases are TGTGCCAGCAGCTCGGGGACAGAAGGGGAAAAACTGTTTTTT.